This TCR beta chain was recorded in a study of cytomegalovirus exposure and HLA in healthy donors. Whole-study context: The roughly 110 validation repertoires matched the approximately 700 first-cohort repertoires in platform, a later analysis reported.

The length of the CDR3 is 14 residues. Germline V gene sequence: CDR1 MDHEN, CDR2 SYDVKM. Deletions cut 2 bases from V and 2 bases from J, with 10 bases between. Assay used: immunoSEQ multiplex PCR; TCRdb lists only in-frame clones, some missing. The repertoire includes approximately 70,000 clones, around 94% of them detected once, and 3.2% sits in the top ten. The V call is TRBV28, the J call TRBJ2-7, with D possibly matching TRBD2 (7 bases). The TCR comes from a woman younger than 35 in good health and CMV-seropositive. Input material: PBMCs. This CDR3 reads CASSLGGATYEQYF. In DNA form, the CDR3 reads TGTGCCAGCAGTTTAGGGGGGGCTACCTACGAGCAGTACTTC. The entire variable domain, with the rest obtained from reference TRBV28 and TRBJ2-7, is as follows: DVKVTQSSRYLVKRTGEKVFLECVQDMDHENMFWYRQDPGLGLRLIYFSYDVKMKEKGDIPEGYSVSREKKERFSLILESASTNQTSMYLCASSLGGATYEQYFGPGTRLTVT.